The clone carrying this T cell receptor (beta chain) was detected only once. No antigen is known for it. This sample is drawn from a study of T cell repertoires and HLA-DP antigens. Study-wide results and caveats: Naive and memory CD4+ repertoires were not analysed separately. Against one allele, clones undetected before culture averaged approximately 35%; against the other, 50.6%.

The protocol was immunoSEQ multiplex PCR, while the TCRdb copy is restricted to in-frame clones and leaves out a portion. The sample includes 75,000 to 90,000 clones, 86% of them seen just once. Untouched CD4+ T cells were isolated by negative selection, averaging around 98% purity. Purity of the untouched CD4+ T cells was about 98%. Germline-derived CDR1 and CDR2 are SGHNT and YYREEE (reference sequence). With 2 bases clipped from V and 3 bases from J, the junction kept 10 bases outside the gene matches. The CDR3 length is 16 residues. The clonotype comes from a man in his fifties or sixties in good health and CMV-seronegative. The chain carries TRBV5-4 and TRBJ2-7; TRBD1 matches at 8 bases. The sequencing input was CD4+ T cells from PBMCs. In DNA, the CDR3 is TGTGCCAGCAGCTTAGGGACAGGTGGAATTATCTACGAGCAGTACTTC. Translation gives CASSLGTGGIIYEQYF.